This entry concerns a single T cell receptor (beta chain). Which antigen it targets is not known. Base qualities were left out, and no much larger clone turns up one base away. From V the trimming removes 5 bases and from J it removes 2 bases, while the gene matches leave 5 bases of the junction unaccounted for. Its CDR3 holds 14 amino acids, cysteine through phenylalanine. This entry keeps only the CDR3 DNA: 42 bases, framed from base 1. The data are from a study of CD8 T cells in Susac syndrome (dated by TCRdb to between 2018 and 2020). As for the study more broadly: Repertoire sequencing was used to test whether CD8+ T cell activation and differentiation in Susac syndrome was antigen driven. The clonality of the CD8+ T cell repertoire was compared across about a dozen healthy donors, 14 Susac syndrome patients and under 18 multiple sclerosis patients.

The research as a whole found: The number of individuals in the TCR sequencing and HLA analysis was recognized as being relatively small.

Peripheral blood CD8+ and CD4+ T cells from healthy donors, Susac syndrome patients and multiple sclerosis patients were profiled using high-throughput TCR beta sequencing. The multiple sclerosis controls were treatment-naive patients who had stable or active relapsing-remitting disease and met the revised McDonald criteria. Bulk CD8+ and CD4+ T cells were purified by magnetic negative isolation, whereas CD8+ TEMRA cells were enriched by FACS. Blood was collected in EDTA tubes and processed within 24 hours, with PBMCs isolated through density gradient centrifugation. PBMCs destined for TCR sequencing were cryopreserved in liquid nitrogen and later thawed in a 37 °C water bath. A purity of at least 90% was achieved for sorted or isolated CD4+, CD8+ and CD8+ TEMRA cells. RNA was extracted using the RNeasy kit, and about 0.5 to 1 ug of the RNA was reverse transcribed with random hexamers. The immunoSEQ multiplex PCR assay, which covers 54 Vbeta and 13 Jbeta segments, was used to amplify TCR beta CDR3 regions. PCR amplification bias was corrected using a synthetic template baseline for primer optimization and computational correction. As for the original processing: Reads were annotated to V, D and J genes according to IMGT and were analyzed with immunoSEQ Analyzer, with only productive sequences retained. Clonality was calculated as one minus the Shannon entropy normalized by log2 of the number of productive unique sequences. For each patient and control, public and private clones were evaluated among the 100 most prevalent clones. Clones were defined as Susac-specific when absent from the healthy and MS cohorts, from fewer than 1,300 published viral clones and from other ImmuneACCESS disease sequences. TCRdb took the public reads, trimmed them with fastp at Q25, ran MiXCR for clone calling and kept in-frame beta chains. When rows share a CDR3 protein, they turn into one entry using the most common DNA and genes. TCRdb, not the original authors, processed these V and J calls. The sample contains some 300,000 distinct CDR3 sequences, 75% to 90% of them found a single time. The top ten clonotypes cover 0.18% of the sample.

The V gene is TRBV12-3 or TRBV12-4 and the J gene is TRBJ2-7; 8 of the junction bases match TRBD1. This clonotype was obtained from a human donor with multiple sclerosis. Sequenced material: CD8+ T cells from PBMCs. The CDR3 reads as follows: CASSPGQAAYEQYF. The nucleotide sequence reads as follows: TGTGCCAGCAGTCCGGGACAGGCGGCCTACGAGCAGTACTTC.